These T cell receptor beta chains were read from a single sample in a study of blood T cell repertoires in COVID-19. Libraries were prepared by immunoSEQ multiplex PCR; TCRdb keeps only in-frame clonotypes and omits some of them. The table shows around 300,000 clones, with 90% occurring only once. Material for sequencing was PBMCs or T cells enriched from blood (not recorded which). The receptors shown here come from a young woman with acute COVID-19. CDR3s include the opening cysteine and the closing phenylalanine or tryptophan. The order of the fields is J gene, V gene, D gene, clone size, CDR3 DNA, CDR3 protein. A D gene is named only where the DNA matches it firmly. Expanded clones are given a class, and other clones once, few, many or no size at all.

>TRBJ2-7|TRBV28|NA|NA
TGTGCCAGCAGTTTGGCAGGGCAAGGCGAGCAGTACTTC
CASSLAGQGEQYF
>TRBJ2-3|TRBV14|TRBD2|NA
TGTGCCAGCAGCCAACTTCTAGGACTAGCGGGAGATACGCAGTATTTT
CASSQLLGLAGDTQYF
>TRBJ2-7|TRBV28|NA|NA
TGTGCCAGCAGTTTACAGCGACTATCCTACGAGCAGTACTTC
CASSLQRLSYEQYF
>TRBJ1-2|TRBV19|NA|NA
TGTGCCAGTAGTATCCAAGTCGCCAGAGCGGGCTACACCTTC
CASSIQVARAGYTF
>TRBJ1-1|TRBV29-1|NA|NA
TGCAGCGTGGCGAATACAGGGCTGGGGGTTGAGGCTTTCTTT
CSVANTGLGVEAFF
>TRBJ1-2|TRBV28|NA|NA
TGTGCCAGCAGCCTACAGAACTATGGCTACACCTTC
CASSLQNYGYTF
>TRBJ1-5|TRBV27|NA|NA
TGTGCCAGCAGTTTCTGGGGAGGTAGCAATCAGCCCCAGCATTTT
CASSFWGGSNQPQHF
>TRBJ1-1|TRBV5-1|TRBD1|NA
TGCGCCAGCAGCTCGGGACAGTTAATCACTGAAGCTTTCTTT
CASSSGQLITEAFF
>TRBJ2-3|TRBV27|NA|NA
TGTGCCAGCACCCCTATCGGGCTAGCAGACACAGATACGCAGTATTTT
CASTPIGLADTDTQYF
>TRBJ2-7|TRBV19|NA|NA
TGTGCCAGTAGTATAGCGAGGCGAGACTACGAGCAGTACTTC
CASSIARRDYEQYF
>TRBJ2-1|TRBV28|NA|NA
TGTGCCAGCGGATCCGGAACTGGGACACGAGGCAATGAGCAGTTCTTC
CASGSGTGTRGNEQFF
>TRBJ2-3|TRBV30|NA|NA
TGTGCCGTGGGACTGCCAGATACGCAGTATTTT
CAVGLPDTQYF
>TRBJ1-3|TRBV11-2|NA|few
TGTGCCAGCAGCCCTACTACAAGAAACACCATATATTTT
CASSPTTRNTIYF
>TRBJ2-3|TRBV6-4|TRBD2|NA
TGTGCCAGCAGTGTGGTAGCGGGGAACACAGATACGCAGTATTTT
CASSVVAGNTDTQYF
>TRBJ2-7|TRBV7-3|NA|NA
TGTGCCAGCAGCTCCAGGGAAGGGGTCGAGCAGTACTTC
CASSSREGVEQYF
>TRBJ1-1|TRBV5-6|NA|NA
TGTGCCAGCAGCCTGTCGCGTGGGACATTTGAAGCTTTCTTT
CASSLSRGTFEAFF